The 25 T cell receptor beta chains reported below all come from one sample, sequenced in a study of patients and donors after allogeneic stem cell transplantation. Each CDR3 protein is one row after TCRdb ran MiXCR on the RT-PCR reads. The repertoire holds 920,000 or so distinct CDR3 sequences, with about a sixth as singletons. Sequenced input: blood, either unsorted or a sorted T cell fraction (not recorded which). These receptors came from a human donor who was either an allogeneic HSCT recipient or a stem cell or donor lymphocyte infusion donor (not recorded which). It is not recorded whose cells these are; they may come from a transplant donor.

The V call is TRBV19, the J call TRBJ1-4; 7 bases are shared with TRBD1. The CDR3 contains 15 residues. Germline-derived CDR1 and CDR2 are LNHDA and SQIVND (reference sequence). Germline trimming cut 4 bases from V and 5 bases from J; bases unmatched to any gene: 7. The CDR3 region has the DNA TGTGCCAGTAGTACCCCAGGGGGACGGAATGAAAAACTGTTTTTT. Translated, it gives CASSTPGGRNEKLFF.

The chain joins TRBV6-1 to TRBJ1-1, with D maybe TRBD1 (5 bases). The CDR3 covers 17 residues. The V and J ends lost 5 bases and 4 bases respectively, with 23 bases between them. The germline gives CDR1 MNHNS, CDR2 SASEGT. CDR3 in DNA: TGTGCCAGCAGTCCACGTGGAAAGAGGGGTATGGGCACTGAAGCTTTCTTT. Encoded protein: CASSPRGKRGMGTEAFF.

J is TRBJ2-5 and V is TRBV7-2; 8 nucleotides line up with TRBD2. There are 15 residues in the CDR3. V dropped 5 bases and J dropped 5; count of bases not matched to a gene: 10. The germline V gene encodes CDR1 SGHTA and CDR2 FQGNSA. CDR3 protein: CASSVSGILRETQYF. Written as DNA, the CDR3 is TGTGCCAGCAGCGTTAGCGGGATCCTCCGGGAGACCCAGTACTTC.

This clonotype was seen a few times. The chain uses TRBV9 and TRBJ2-7; TRBD2 might be the D (6 bases). In germline, CDR1 is SGDLS, CDR2 YYNGEE. The CDR3 spans 15 residues. V lost 4 bases, J lost 6 bases, and 20 bases lay in between. CDR3 sequence: CASSLGGIPVGEQYF. In DNA form, the CDR3 reads TGTGCCAGCAGCCTCGGAGGGATACCGGTCGGCGAGCAGTACTTC.

The chain couples TRBV2 to TRBJ1-5; D possibly corresponds to TRBD1 (5 bases). The CDR3 spans 15 residues. Germline CDR1 and CDR2: SNHLY and FYNNEI. Trimming stripped 4 bases from V and 4 bases from J, with 14 bases between. CDR3 sequence (DNA): TGTGCCAGCAGTGGGGAGAGGGGAGGTAATCAGCCCCAGCATTTT. This gives the protein CASSGERGGNQPQHF.

The V and J genes are TRBV6-1 and TRBJ2-3, with 8 bases that match TRBD1. The V gene's germline CDR1 is MNHNS and CDR2 SASEGT. The ends lost 6 bases at V and 5 bases at J; junction bases unmatched: 7. The CDR3 totals 14 residues. The CDR3 coding sequence is TGTGCCAGCAGCCGCTCAGGGGGCGTAGATACGCAGTATTTT. This sequence encodes CASSRSGGVDTQYF.

This sequence joins TRBV5-1 and TRBJ2-1, with 7 positions matching TRBD2. Per the germline V gene, CDR1 is SGHRS and CDR2 is YFSETQ. The CDR3 has 13 amino acids. J gave up 10 bases and V 2 bases, and 6 bases lay outside the gene matches. The CDR3 coding sequence is TGCGCCAGCAGCTTCCTCCTCGGGGGGGAGCAGTTCTTC. This translates into CASSFLLGGEQFF.

The J gene is TRBJ1-2, the V gene TRBV15; D unresolved. Germline CDR1 LNHNV, CDR2 YYDKDF (reference sequence). The V end lost 0 bases, the J end lost 8 bases, and 10 bases lay between the germline ends. There are 13 residues in the CDR3. The CDR3 bases are TGTGCCACCAGCAGAGATCTGGTGGCGGGCTACACCTTC. As protein: CATSRDLVAGYTF.

This clonotype was seen a handful of times. The genes are TRBV12-3 or TRBV12-4 and TRBJ1-1, with TRBD1 matching 7 bases. This CDR3 comprises 16 residues. With V trimmed by 5 bases and J by 1 base, 10 bases remained unmatched. In DNA form, the CDR3 reads TGTGCCAGCAGTCCCGGACAGGAACGCGGGAACACTGAAGCTTTCTTT. Amino acid sequence: CASSPGQERGNTEAFF.

The chain has TRBV11-2 and TRBJ1-2; D unclear. The CDR3 spans 13 residues. Germline CDR1 is SGHAT and CDR2 is FQNNGV. V lost 5 bases, J lost 4 bases, and 11 bases lay in between. CDR3 protein: CASSVTEFYGYTF. The DNA of the CDR3 is TGTGCCAGCAGCGTAACAGAGTTCTATGGCTACACCTTC.

CDR3 sequence: CASGLAGPNTEAFF. As DNA, the CDR3 is TGTGCTAGTGGTTTGGCGGGACCGAACACTGAAGCTTTCTTT. The rearrangement joins TRBV12-5 to TRBJ1-1; possibly TRBD1 for D (5 bases). The CDR3 consists of 14 residues. The germline V gene has CDR1 LGHNT and CDR2 FRNRAP. Trimming removed 1 base at V and 1 base at J, with 7 bases between.

This clonotype was seen a handful of times. The chain couples TRBV28 to TRBJ2-1; D gene unclear. CDR3 length: 15 residues. CDR1 and CDR2 (germline): MDHEN, SYDVKM. The V gene lost 7 bases and the J gene lost 5 bases, with 18 bases spanning the gap. CDR3 sequence: CASTGGDARHNEQFF. In DNA, the CDR3 is TGTGCCAGCACGGGCGGAGATGCGCGCCACAATGAGCAGTTCTTC.

This clonotype was seen many times. V and J are TRBV12-3 or TRBV12-4 and TRBJ2-1, with D possibly being TRBD2 (5 bases). V lost 4 bases and J 3 bases, leaving 13 bases between the germline ends. The CDR3 loop spans 15 amino acids. Here the CDR3 DNA reads TGTGCCAGCAGTTCCCCGGGTGCGGGCTACAATGAGCAGTTCTTC. It translates to CASSSPGAGYNEQFF.

This clonotype was seen more than once but under ten times. This sequence joins TRBV5-1 and TRBJ1-4, with 7 bases lining up with TRBD1. The length of the CDR3 is 13 residues. Germline-derived CDR1 and CDR2 are SGHRS and YFSETQ. V was clipped by 6 bases and J by 10 bases; unmatched bases: 9. For the CDR3, the DNA is TGCGCCAGCACACAGGGGAAGGGCGGAAAACTGTTTTTT. Translated, it gives CASTQGKGGKLFF.

There are a few counts of this clonotype. This chain links TRBV12-3 or TRBV12-4 with TRBJ2-5, with D unclear. V was clipped by 1 base and J by 5 bases, with 14 bases between them. The CDR3 extends over 15 amino acids. The CDR3 DNA sequence: TGTGCCAGCAGTTTAGGGCCCACCCTGGGCGAGACCCAGTACTTC. Protein sequence: CASSLGPTLGETQYF.

This clonotype showed up just a few times. This chain links TRBV5-4 with TRBJ2-7; D gene uncertain. The germline V and J ends were trimmed by 1 base and 5 bases, with 10 bases remaining between them. CDR1 is SGHNT, CDR2 YYREEE, per germline (reference sequence). This CDR3 has 13 amino acids. The CDR3, as DNA: TGTGCCAGCAGCTTGTGGGCCAGACACGAGCAGTACTTC. As protein: CASSLWARHEQYF.

Note on this clonotype: A clone one base away is much larger, so this may be a read error. The genes are TRBV12-3 or TRBV12-4 and TRBJ1-5; D remains unclear. The CDR3 has 12 residues. The CDR3 nucleotides read TGTGCCGGCAGTTCCAGGTTCCAGCCCCAGCATTTT. Translating it yields CAGSSRFQPQHF.

This clonotype came up a few times. The rearrangement joins TRBV7-9 to TRBJ1-2; D gene ambiguous. The germline V gene encodes CDR1 SEHNR and CDR2 FQNEAQ (reference sequence). This CDR3 region has 15 residues. V was pared by 5 bases and J by 7 bases, with 20 bases between. The CDR3 region has the DNA TGTGCCAGCAGCAATCCTCCCCCACACCACGGTGGCTACACCTTC. Protein product: CASSNPPPHHGGYTF. The full variable domain, with the rest looked up from reference TRBV7-9 and TRBJ1-2, is DTGVSQNPRHKITKRGQNVTFRCDPISEHNRLYWYRQTLGQGPEFLTYFQNEAQLEKSRLLSDRFSAERPKGSFSTLEIQRTEQGDSAMYLCASSNPPPHHGGYTFGSGTRLTVV.

The chain is built from TRBV27 and TRBJ2-1; 12 nucleotides align to TRBD2. V shed 6 bases and J 9 bases; nucleotides not matched to a gene: 9. In germline, CDR1 is MNHEY, CDR2 SMNVEV (reference sequence). The CDR3 loop spans 15 amino acids. The CDR3 DNA is TGTGCCAGCAGGCTGACTAGCGGGGGAATCTTTGAGCAGTTCTTC. It encodes CASRLTSGGIFEQFF.

The chain joins TRBV12-3 or TRBV12-4 to TRBJ2-7; TRBD2 agrees at 13 bases. The V segment lost 10 bases and the J segment 5 bases; nucleotides outside the gene matches: 2. This CDR3 spans 12 amino acids. The CDR3 DNA reads as TGTGCCACCGGACTAGCGGGGGACGAGCAGTACTTC. It is translated as CATGLAGDEQYF.

This rearrangement joins TRBV9 to TRBJ2-7; 10 bases line up with TRBD1. V was pared by 3 bases and J by 7 bases, with 4 bases of the junction left unmatched. In germline, CDR1 is SGDLS, CDR2 YYNGEE. There are 13 residues in the CDR3. For the CDR3, the DNA is TGTGCCAGCAGCGGGGACAGGGGTAGAGAGCAGTACTTC. Residues: CASSGDRGREQYF.

This clonotype was seen a handful of times. This chain's CDR3 is CASSQDLQGWGGELFF. The CDR3 bases are TGTGCCAGCAGCCAAGATCTCCAGGGCTGGGGCGGGGAGCTGTTTTTT. The chain is built from TRBV3-1 and TRBJ2-2, with D tentatively TRBD1 (5 bases). The length of the CDR3 is 16 residues. CDR1 and CDR2 (germline): LGHDT, YNNKEL (reference sequence). Between the trimmed V and J ends, which lost 0 bases and 7 bases, there was a span of 15 bases.

The V and J genes are TRBV29-1 and TRBJ2-3; D tentatively fits TRBD1 or TRBD2 (5 bases each). The germline V and J ends were trimmed by 6 bases and 2 bases, with 12 bases remaining between them. This CDR3 region has 13 residues. Germline-derived CDR1 and CDR2 are SQVTM and ANQGSEA. DNA for the CDR3: TGCAGCGTGGCCGGGACCCTCACAGATACGCAGTATTTT. Translated, it gives CSVAGTLTDTQYF.

This chain connects TRBV6-1 to TRBJ1-1, with 9 bases aligning to TRBD1. In germline, CDR1 is MNHNS, CDR2 SASEGT. The CDR3 runs 15 residues. With 0 bases clipped from V and 1 base from J, the junction kept 0 bases outside the gene matches. The CDR3 is CASSEADRGNTEAFF. The CDR3 DNA reads TGTGCCAGCAGTGAAGCGGACAGGGGGAACACTGAAGCTTTCTTT.

DNA for the CDR3: TGTGCCAGCAGCCAAGATTTGTCTAGCGGGAGCCACGAGCAGTACTTC. Encoded protein: CASSQDLSSGSHEQYF. The gene calls are TRBV4-2 and TRBJ2-7, with TRBD2 identical over 10 bases. The CDR3 extends over 16 amino acids. Looked up from germline, CDR1 is LGHNA and CDR2 is YNFKEQ. Trimming at V came to 0 bases and at J to 5 bases, leaving 7 bases not matched to a gene.